The clone carrying this TCR beta chain has ten or more counts. What it recognizes is unknown. Deep-level running was used for the assay. Using immunoSEQ multiplex PCR, the repertoire was profiled, and TCRdb retains in-frame clones only, with some absent. This table holds fewer than 600,000 clones, more than 75% found once. The data stem from a study of shared clonotypes between healthy human individuals. Germline V CDR1 and CDR2: SGHNT, YYREEE (reference sequence). This CDR3 region has 16 residues. Trimming took off 3 bases at V and 2 bases at J, with 15 bases between the two ends. Overall study results and limits: Researchers sampled blood only, noting tissue repertoires likely differ.

The chain has TRBV5-4 and TRBJ1-3; D unresolved. This TCR derives from a middle-aged woman in good health. Some clones in this sample may be carry-over from other donors' samples. Material: PBMCs. The CDR3 is CASSSTISQTGNTIYF. CDR3 bases: TGTGCCAGCAGCTCCACCATTTCACAGACTGGAAACACCATATATTTT.